This is a list of T cell receptor beta chains from one sample in a study of cytomegalovirus exposure and HLA in healthy donors. Method: immunoSEQ multiplex PCR; TCRdb's copy keeps in-frame clones and lacks some. Found here are about 280,000 clones, around 89% of them singletons; the top ten hold about 0.9%. Material for sequencing was PBMCs. These TCRs come from a woman younger than 35 in good health and CMV-seronegative. Both conserved end residues are part of each CDR3. The order of the fields is CDR3 protein, V gene, J gene.

CASSPLSGRAFEQFF	TRBV27	TRBJ2-1
CASRSREYNEKLFF	TRBV4-1	TRBJ1-4
CASSLGREAVTNTEAFF	TRBV27	TRBJ1-1
CASSLAGADTQYF	TRBV5-1	TRBJ2-3
CASSQGTSGHYEQYF	TRBV4-3	TRBJ2-7
CASSFRQGNSPLHF	TRBV27	TRBJ1-6
CASSAGTYFSYEQYF	TRBV9	TRBJ2-7
CASSLTSGGIFPHEQYF	TRBV5-4	TRBJ2-7
CASSPTENYGYTF	TRBV6-6	TRBJ1-2
CASSVREGENEQFF	TRBV9	TRBJ2-1
CASSSPGTSGSLSGELFF	TRBV5-1	TRBJ2-2
CASSGGRDRGHHEQYF	TRBV6-1	TRBJ2-7
CASSLRGLGYGYTF	TRBV7-8	TRBJ1-2
CASKIGSNEKLFF	TRBV25-1	TRBJ1-4
CASSVVRSIAGLYGYTF	TRBV9	TRBJ1-2
CASSLREGFGELFF	TRBV5-4	TRBJ2-2
CASSFTDYGYTF	TRBV7-9	TRBJ1-2
CASSEALRVEAFF	TRBV2	TRBJ1-1
CASSPRQGNPGANVLTF	TRBV28	TRBJ2-6
CASSLKGLIYVTQYF	TRBV27	TRBJ2-3
CASSYGGGRAVGEAFF	TRBV6-5	TRBJ1-1
CASSYTGDRTEQYF	TRBV6-5	TRBJ2-7
CASSSSTYEQYF	TRBV28	TRBJ2-7
CASRPPGSYNEQFF	TRBV5-4	TRBJ2-1
CASTGTPGRDEQFF	TRBV5-1	TRBJ2-1
CASSPQATGTYEQYF	TRBV7-8	TRBJ2-7
CASSPKFGQGADEQYF	TRBV6-6	TRBJ2-7
CASSYSITEPQHF	TRBV6-5	TRBJ1-5
CASSEIVAGNTEAFF	TRBV6-1	TRBJ1-1
CASSVGGTGPHEQYF	TRBV9	TRBJ2-7
CASSGRGTKGENIQYF	TRBV9	TRBJ2-4
CASSRYEQYF	TRBV6-6	TRBJ2-7
CASRISGTPFGQYF	TRBV10-1	TRBJ2-7
CASSLWGSSGNTIYF	TRBV27	TRBJ1-3
CASRYLAGDSNEQFF	TRBV6-1	TRBJ2-1
CASSLGGTNTGELFF	TRBV27	TRBJ2-2
CASSYGTANVANTGELFF	TRBV7-3	TRBJ2-2
CASREGPGQSYGYTF	TRBV2	TRBJ1-2
CASSGLTGIYGYTF	TRBV6-5	TRBJ1-2
CASSRAGVSDFPPGELFF	TRBV5-1	TRBJ2-2
CASRGEIGRAYEQYF	TRBV6-1	TRBJ2-7
CASSHLGDSGNTIYF	TRBV14	TRBJ1-3
CSAPSPNEQFF	TRBV29-1	TRBJ2-1
CASSFTGMNTEAFF	TRBV27	TRBJ1-1
CASLGGFGRPTDTQYF	TRBV27	TRBJ2-3
CASSFAGSLANNEQFF	TRBV12-1	TRBJ2-1
CAWMGRDYGYTF	TRBV30	TRBJ1-2
CAISGGTGDYGYTF	TRBV10-3	TRBJ1-2